This TCR beta chain came from a study of OX40 agonist ivuxolimab in advanced cancers. About the study: Patients were given ivuxolimab, an antibody that agonizes OX40 (CD134).

General study points: Among the nonresponders, some also had low normalized T-cell clonal expansion.

This table comes from immunoSEQ multiplex PCR, and its TCRdb copy is limited to in-frame clones, with some not included. This repertoire shows approximately 82,000 clones, 85% to 90% found once; its top ten account for 0.75% to 0.95%. Concerning this clone: Its target is unknown.

A history of autoimmune disease or systemic immunosuppression excluded patients. Germline V gene lookup returns CDR1 SQVTM and CDR2 ANQGSEA. CDR3 length: 13 residues. The trim removed 3 bases at V and 3 bases at J, leaving 5 bases unmatched. The receptor's source is an adult with an advanced solid tumor such as melanoma, head and neck, liver or kidney cancer. The chain has TRBV29-1 and TRBJ2-7; 7 bases match TRBD1. The sample consisted of CD4+ or CD8+ T cells sorted from blood, taken in a trial of the OX40 agonist ivuxolimab. In nucleotides, the CDR3 is TGCAGCGTTGAGGGCCCAGGGGGCTACGAGCAGTACTTC. Protein sequence: CSVEGPGGYEQYF.